Following are 31 T cell receptor beta chains from one sample sequenced in a study of blood T cell repertoires in COVID-19. Assay used: immunoSEQ multiplex PCR; TCRdb lists only in-frame clones, some missing. The sample lists approximately 290,000 clones, approximately 85% seen once, with 0.75% to 0.95% in the top ten. Input material: peripheral blood. Source of these receptors: a human donor with COVID-19, enrolled during active disease. The donor label of this sample is uncertain.

This clone occurred a few times. V and J are TRBV5-1 and TRBJ2-7; 7 bases are a match to TRBD1. Looked up from germline, CDR1 is SGHRS and CDR2 is YFSETQ. With 1 base clipped from V and 4 bases from J, the junction kept 5 bases outside the gene matches. The CDR3 extends over 14 amino acids. The CDR3, as DNA: TGCGCCAGCAGCTTGCGGGACAGTCTATACGAGCAGTACTTC. Translating gives CASSLRDSLYEQYF.

This clone was seen more than once but under ten times. V gene TRBV27 combines with J gene TRBJ1-5; no clear D gene. From germline, CDR1 is MNHEY and CDR2 SMNVEV (reference sequence). The CDR3 has 13 amino acids. Between the trimmed V and J ends, which lost 5 bases and 3 bases, there was a span of 8 bases. CDR3 in DNA: TGTGCCAGCAGTACCCTACCCAATCAGCCCCAGCATTTT. It specifies CASSTLPNQPQHF.

The CDR3 DNA follows: TGTGCCAGTAGTACCCCTCCGGGACAGGGCTCTGGCTACACCTTC. Protein product: CASSTPPGQGSGYTF. The chain is built from TRBV19 and TRBJ1-2; 9 bases match TRBD1. The CDR3 runs 15 residues. With V trimmed by 4 bases and J by 7 bases, 10 bases remained unmatched. Germline CDR1 and CDR2: LNHDA and SQIVND (reference sequence).

The chain couples TRBV5-1 to TRBJ2-1; 15 bases map to TRBD2. CDR1 and CDR2 from the germline V gene are SGHRS and YFSETQ. The ends lost 3 bases at V and 1 base at J; junction bases unmatched: 8. The CDR3 covers 19 residues. The CDR3 sequence is CASSWAPGLAGGSYNEQFF. CDR3 bases: TGCGCCAGCAGCTGGGCCCCGGGACTAGCGGGAGGATCCTACAATGAGCAGTTCTTC.

As DNA, the CDR3 is TGTGCCAGCAGCCCTCATGGACTAGCGGAGGGGACCGGGGAGCTGTTTTTT. Translation gives CASSPHGLAEGTGELFF. The chain links TRBV7-3 to TRBJ2-2; 10 bases align to TRBD2. The V gene's germline CDR1 is SGHTA and CDR2 FQGTGA. CDR3 size: 17 residues. The J segment lost 5 bases and the V segment lost 5 bases, leaving 11 bases of the junction unmatched. Supplemented by reference TRBV7-3 and TRBJ2-2, the full variable domain reads GAGVSQTPSNKVTEKGKYVELRCDPISGHTALYWYRQSLGQGPEFLIYFQGTGAADDSGLPNDRFFAVRPEGSVSTLKIQRTERGDSAVYLCASSPHGLAEGTGELFFGEGSRLTVL.

The rearrangement joins TRBV15 to TRBJ1-5, with D possibly TRBD1 on 5 matching bases. Germline V gene lookup returns CDR1 LNHNV and CDR2 YYDKDF (reference sequence). The ends were cut back, 5 bases at V and 7 bases at J, with 12 bases in the middle. The CDR3 extends over 13 amino acids. CDR3 coding DNA: TGTGCCACCAGCGGCGGGGGGGGACAGCCCCAGCATTTT. As protein: CATSGGGGQPQHF.

J is TRBJ2-5 and V is TRBV7-2; D remains unclear. V shed 9 bases and J shed 1 base, with 18 bases lying between them. Germline CDR1 reads SGHTA; CDR2 reads FQGNSA. This CDR3 region has 15 residues. CDR3 in amino acids: CASQLRVSAQETQYF. Written as DNA, the CDR3 is TGTGCCAGTCAGCTCCGGGTTTCGGCCCAAGAGACCCAGTACTTC.

The rearrangement links TRBV7-6 to TRBJ2-7, with a possible D match to TRBD1 (6 bases). Between the trimmed V and J ends, which lost 5 bases and 2 bases, there was a span of 16 bases. The CDR3 is made up of 15 amino acids. Germline V gene sequence: CDR1 SGHVS, CDR2 FNYEAQ. The CDR3 sequence: CASSASGTTTYEQYF. CDR3 DNA: TGTGCCAGCAGCGCTTCCGGGACAACAACCTACGAGCAGTACTTC. The full variable domain, rest sourced from reference TRBV7-6 and TRBJ2-7, is GAGVSQSPRYKVTKRGQDVALRCDPISGHVSLYWYRQALGQGPEFLTYFNYEAQQDKSGLPNDRFSAERPEGSISTLTIQRTEQRDSAMYRCASSASGTTTYEQYFGPGTRLTVT.

The genes are TRBV12-5 and TRBJ2-1; D is possibly TRBD2 (5 bases). Per germline, CDR1 LGHNT and CDR2 FRNRAP. This CDR3 has 13 residues. V was trimmed by 0 bases and J by 9 bases, leaving 9 bases between them. CDR3 bases: TGTGCTAGTGGTTTGGTATGGGAGAGTGAGCAGTTCTTC. Protein sequence: CASGLVWESEQFF.

V gene TRBV5-6 combines with J gene TRBJ2-7; unclear D gene. Germline V gives CDR1 SGHDT, CDR2 YYEEEE. The V end lost 0 bases, the J end lost 2 bases, and 9 bases lay between the germline ends. The CDR3 is 14 amino acids. CDR3 in DNA: TGTGCCAGCAGCTTGGTAGTCCGTACCTACGAGCAGTACTTC. Its protein product is CASSLVVRTYEQYF.

The table lists this clone with a count of one. The rearrangement uses TRBV29-1 and TRBJ1-2; D is perhaps TRBD1 (6 bases). V was trimmed by 1 base and J by 8 bases, leaving 20 bases between them. This CDR3 is built from 15 residues. Germline-derived CDR1 and CDR2 are SQVTM and ANQGSEA. The CDR3 sequence is CSVEVLGAILEGYTF. The DNA for the CDR3 is TGCAGCGTTGAAGTCTTGGGGGCGATCCTGGAGGGCTACACCTTC. The full variable domain, its missing parts supplied by reference TRBV29-1 and TRBJ1-2, is SAVISQKPSRDICQRGTSLTIQCQVDSQVTMMFWYRQQPGQSLTLIATANQGSEATYESGFVIDKFPISRPNLTFSTLTVSNMSPEDSSIYLCSVEVLGAILEGYTFGSGTRLTVV.

This clone was recorded a few times. The chain uses TRBV7-6 and TRBJ2-7; TRBD1 matches 9 bases. With 1 base clipped from V and 5 bases from J, the junction kept 6 bases outside the gene matches. Germline V lookup: CDR1 SGHVS, CDR2 FNYEAQ. The CDR3 has 15 amino acids. This CDR3 reads CASSLDDRGFDEQYF. The CDR3, as DNA: TGTGCCAGCAGCTTAGATGACAGGGGGTTCGACGAGCAGTACTTC.

The genes are TRBV29-1 and TRBJ1-4; 9 nucleotides align to TRBD1. Trimming cost V 5 bases and J 7 bases; bases outside gene matches: 8. Per germline, CDR1 SQVTM and CDR2 ANQGSEA. The CDR3 has 14 amino acids. The CDR3 nucleotides are TGCAGCGTTAGAGGACAGGGGCGAATTGAAAAACTGTTTTTT. Its translation is CSVRGQGRIEKLFF.

This chain joins TRBV28 and TRBJ1-2; no clear D gene. V lost 5 bases and J lost 0, with 16 bases in between. CDR1 is MDHEN, CDR2 SYDVKM, per germline. The CDR3 is 16 residues long. The CDR3 is CASSLRVLLANYGYTF. The CDR3, as DNA: TGTGCCAGCAGTCTGAGAGTCCTCTTAGCTAACTATGGCTACACCTTC.

The V and J genes are TRBV7-6 and TRBJ2-3; 10 nucleotides match TRBD2. Per the germline V gene, CDR1 is SGHVS and CDR2 is FNYEAQ. The trim removed 0 bases at V and 3 bases at J, leaving 3 bases unmatched. The CDR3 has 16 amino acids. The CDR3 here is CASSLAQAGGTDTQYF. The CDR3 coding sequence is TGTGCCAGCAGCTTAGCGCAAGCGGGGGGGACAGATACGCAGTATTTT.

This chain links TRBV27 with TRBJ1-1; D is ambiguous. Deletions cut 3 bases from V and 1 base from J, with 6 bases between. The CDR3 is 13 residues long. Germline values: CDR1 MNHEY, CDR2 SMNVEV (reference sequence). Here the CDR3 reads CASSFRGNTEAFF. CDR3 nucleotides: TGTGCCAGCAGTTTTCGGGGGAACACTGAAGCTTTCTTT.

This chain connects TRBV6-2 or TRBV6-3 to TRBJ1-1, with TRBD1 identical over 7 bases. Germline-derived CDR1 and CDR2 are MNHEY and SVGEGT. This CDR3 region has 14 residues. V was pared by 5 bases and J by 4 bases, with 7 bases of the junction left unmatched. The CDR3 nucleotides read TGTGCCAGCAGTCTGGAGGGGGCTGGCACTGAAGCTTTCTTT. It specifies CASSLEGAGTEAFF.

The chain carries TRBV27 and TRBJ1-5, with D possibly TRBD1 on 5 matching bases. Germline V CDR1 and CDR2: MNHEY, SMNVEV (reference sequence). The CDR3 extends over 16 amino acids. Trimming cost V 5 bases and J 1 base, with 15 bases left between them. The CDR3 DNA follows: TGTGCCAGCAGTAGTAAATGGGACTTAAGCAATCAGCCCCAGCATTTT. It encodes CASSSKWDLSNQPQHF.

This sequence joins TRBV21-1 and TRBJ2-3; the table calls TRBD2, which could not be checked here. TRBV21-1 is designated a pseudogene. CDR3 length: 17 residues. CDR3 protein: CASSNVGEGPGTDTQYF. Here the CDR3 DNA reads TGTGCCAGCAGCAATGTGGGGGAGGGCCCGGGCACAGATACGCAGTATTTT.

V and J are TRBV6-5 and TRBJ2-1, with 10 bases matching TRBD2. Germline V gene lookup returns CDR1 MNHEY and CDR2 SVGAGI. Losses at the gene ends were 7 bases for V and 7 bases for J; bases not matched to a gene: 10. The CDR3 consists of 15 residues. Written as DNA, the CDR3 is TGTGCCAGCACATATAATGGACTAGCGGTGAATGAGCAGTTCTTC. Its translation: CASTYNGLAVNEQFF.

CDR3 loop: CATSTRTGLGEQFF. CDR3 in DNA: TGTGCCACCAGCACAAGGACAGGCCTCGGTGAGCAGTTCTTC. The genes are TRBV15 and TRBJ2-1; 7 nucleotides agree with TRBD1. Trimming removed 4 bases from V and 9 bases from J; junction bases left unmatched: 9. CDR3 size: 14 residues. Germline CDR1 LNHNV, CDR2 YYDKDF (reference sequence). The full variable domain, with the rest looked up from reference TRBV15 and TRBJ2-1, is DAMVIQNPRYQVTQFGKPVTLSCSQTLNHNVMYWYQQKSSQAPKLLFHYYDKDFNNEADTPDNFQSRRPNTSFCFLDIRSPGLGDTAMYLCATSTRTGLGEQFFGPGTRLTVL.

The chain joins TRBV30 to TRBJ2-3; D might be TRBD2 (6 bases). Germline-derived CDR1 and CDR2 are GTSNPN and SVGIG (reference sequence). The CDR3 is made up of 16 amino acids. V lost 0 bases and J lost 0, with 13 bases in between. The CDR3 DNA reads as TGTGCCTGGAGTGTACCTCGAGCGGGTAGCACAGATACGCAGTATTTT. Amino acids: CAWSVPRAGSTDTQYF.

The V and J genes are TRBV28 and TRBJ1-1; a possible D gene is TRBD1 (6 bases). The length of the CDR3 is 14 residues. The V end lost 4 bases, the J end lost 5 bases, and 14 bases lay between the germline ends. Germline V gene lookup returns CDR1 MDHEN and CDR2 SYDVKM. CDR3 nucleotides: TGTGCCAGCAGTTCAACAGGGTGGAGGACTGAAGCTTTCTTT. Translated, it gives CASSSTGWRTEAFF.

The gene calls are TRBV6-1 and TRBJ1-5; no reliable D call. Per germline, CDR1 MNHNS and CDR2 SASEGT. V was trimmed by 3 bases and J by 3 bases, leaving 6 bases between them. The CDR3 runs 13 residues. This CDR3 reads CASSEYSNQPQHF. CDR3 sequence (DNA): TGTGCCAGCAGTGAGTATTCCAATCAGCCCCAGCATTTT.

This chain connects TRBV30 to TRBJ1-5; TRBD1 matches 9 bases. CDR1 GTSNPN and CDR2 SVGIG come from the germline V gene (reference sequence). V was pared by 5 bases and J by 6 bases, with 8 bases of the junction left unmatched. The CDR3 extends over 14 amino acids. In DNA form, the CDR3 reads TGTGCCTGGGCACAGGGGGCTGAGAGTCAGCCCCAGCATTTT. Translated: CAWAQGAESQPQHF.

Regarding this clone: The CDR3 does not end in the conserved phenylalanine or tryptophan, so this is likely a read error. It is unclear where the CDR3 begins or ends on the DNA, so no DNA is shown, and the CDR3 is as TCRdb lists it. CDR3 amino acids: CARSRDRGN. The rearrangement joins TRBV21-1 to TRBJ1-2; TRBD1 is taken as the D call from the table, unchecked against the DNA. TRBV21-1 is deemed a pseudogene. The CDR3 has 9 residues if both end residues are counted.

The CDR3 spells CASRLQGDSGANVLTF. Here the CDR3 DNA reads TGTGCCAGCAGATTACAGGGGGACTCTGGGGCCAACGTCCTGACTTTC. The J gene is TRBJ2-6, the V gene TRBV2; 8 nucleotides match TRBD1. The CDR3 is 16 amino acids. The germline CDR1 and CDR2 sequences are SNHLY and FYNNEI. With 6 bases clipped from V and 0 bases from J, the junction kept 4 bases outside the gene matches.

V is TRBV7-3 and J is TRBJ2-5, with 8 bases aligning to TRBD2. V lost 5 bases to trimming and J lost 1 base; unmatched junction nucleotides: 3. CDR3 length equals 14 residues. CDR1 SGHTA and CDR2 FQGTGA come from the germline V gene. In nucleotides, the CDR3 is TGTGCCAGCAGCCCCGGGGGGGGCCAAGAGACCCAGTACTTC. Translated: CASSPGGGQETQYF.

This chain connects TRBV5-1 to TRBJ1-2; 10 nucleotides agree with TRBD1. V lost 5 bases and J lost 7; bases outside the gene matches: 11. This CDR3 is 15 amino acids long. CDR1 is SGHRS and CDR2 is YFSETQ in the germline V gene. The CDR3 DNA reads as TGCGCCAGCAGATCAGGGACAGGGGATGTCAGTGGCTACACCTTC. Translated: CASRSGTGDVSGYTF. Full variable domain (outside the CDR3, taken from reference TRBV5-1 and TRBJ1-2): KAGVTQTPRYLIKTRGQQVTLSCSPISGHRSVSWYQQTPGQGLQFLFEYFSETQRNKGNFPGRFSGRQFSNSRSEMNVSTLELGDSALYLCASRSGTGDVSGYTFGSGTRLTVV.

The chain uses TRBV2 and TRBJ1-4; unclear D gene. The V and J ends lost 7 bases and 6 bases respectively, with 6 bases between them. CDR3 length: 11 amino acids. Germline lookup yields CDR1 SNHLY and CDR2 FYNNEI. The chain's CDR3 is CASTPYEKLFF. The CDR3 region has the DNA TGTGCCAGCACCCCTTATGAAAAACTGTTTTTT.

Comments on this clone: Other DNA sequences in this sample translate to the same CDR3. The CDR3 reads CASSTRGNTIYF. CDR3 sequence (DNA): TGTGCCAGTAGTACCCGTGGAAACACCATATATTTT. The rearrangement joins TRBV19 to TRBJ1-3; D uncertain. There are 12 residues in the CDR3. In germline, CDR1 is LNHDA, CDR2 SQIVND (reference sequence). Trimming took off 4 bases at V and 3 bases at J, with 4 bases between the two ends.